Shown below are 3 T cell receptor beta chains from a single sample sequenced in a study of T cells after yellow fever vaccination. TCRdb used MiXCR to reprocess the 5' RACE reads, holding one entry per CDR3 protein. The table lists some 560,000 distinct CDR3 sequences, around 17% of them singletons, with roughly 17% in the top ten. The sample in question was PBMCs, obtained less than 6 days after the first yellow fever vaccination. Receptors originate from a man in his late teens or twenties who received the YFV17D yellow fever vaccine.

The CDR3 coding sequence is TGTGCCAGCAGGGGGGAGGGGACAGCCTCCTACGAGCAGTACTTC. This translates into CASRGEGTASYEQYF. This chain links TRBV2 with TRBJ2-7; D is perhaps TRBD1 or TRBD2 (7 bases each). Looked up from germline, CDR1 is SNHLY and CDR2 is FYNNEI. Trimming pared 6 bases from V and 0 bases from J, leaving 15 bases between. The CDR3 runs 15 residues.

The chain links TRBV6-2 or TRBV6-3 to TRBJ1-4; 10 bases are shared with TRBD1. V lost 8 bases to trimming and J lost 8 bases; unmatched junction nucleotides: 8. Per germline, CDR1 MNHEY and CDR2 SVGEGT. The CDR3 loop spans 14 amino acids. Written as DNA, the CDR3 is TGTGCCAGCCGCCCGGGACAGGGGAACGAAAAACTGTTTTTT. It translates to CASRPGQGNEKLFF.

This clonotype was found a few times. The chain has TRBV6-2 or TRBV6-3 and TRBJ2-3; a weak D match, TRBD2 (5 bases). The CDR3 contains 15 residues. The V gene's germline CDR1 is MNHEY and CDR2 SVGEGT. V was pared by 2 bases and J by 3 bases, with 12 bases between. The CDR3 bases are TGTGCCAGCAGTTACGACGGGGTCGGGACAGATACGCAGTATTTT. This gives the protein CASSYDGVGTDTQYF.